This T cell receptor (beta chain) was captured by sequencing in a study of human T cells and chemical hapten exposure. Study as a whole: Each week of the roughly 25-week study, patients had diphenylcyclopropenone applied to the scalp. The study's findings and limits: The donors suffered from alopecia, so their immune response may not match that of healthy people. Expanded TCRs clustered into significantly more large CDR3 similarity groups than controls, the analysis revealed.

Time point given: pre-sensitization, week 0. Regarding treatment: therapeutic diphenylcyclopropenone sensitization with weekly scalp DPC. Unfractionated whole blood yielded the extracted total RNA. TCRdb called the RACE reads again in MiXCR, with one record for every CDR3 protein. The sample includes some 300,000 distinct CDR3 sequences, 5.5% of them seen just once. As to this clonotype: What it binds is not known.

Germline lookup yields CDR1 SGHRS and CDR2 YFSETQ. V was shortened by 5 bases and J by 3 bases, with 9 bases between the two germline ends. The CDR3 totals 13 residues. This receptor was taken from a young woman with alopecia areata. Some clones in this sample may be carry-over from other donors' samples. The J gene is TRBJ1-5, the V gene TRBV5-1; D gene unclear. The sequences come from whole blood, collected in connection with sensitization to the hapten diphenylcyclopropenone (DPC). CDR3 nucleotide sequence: TGCGCCAGCAGGCACTCGAACAATCAGCCCCAGCATTTT. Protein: CASRHSNNQPQHF.